This T cell receptor (beta chain) derives from a study of Ad26.COV2.S vaccination and SARS-CoV-2 variants. The CDR3 spans 14 residues. Trimming shortened V by 5 bases and J by 3 bases, and 12 bases separated the two germline ends. CDR1 is MDHEN and CDR2 is SYDVKM in the germline V gene. The method was immunoSEQ multiplex PCR; TCRdb's version includes in-frame clones alone and lacks a portion of them. This table holds 350,000 to 600,000 clones, about 88% found once. The treatment: some 20 received Ad26.COV2.S at low or high dose, single or two shots; several received placebo; per-sample allocation not given. Material that was analyzed had been drawn on day 63 after the first vaccine or placebo injection. The table lists this clone with a count of one.

This sequence joins TRBV28 and TRBJ2-3, with D unresolved. The sample was peripheral blood, taken in a trial of Ad26.COV2.S vaccine versus placebo. This TCR was sampled from a person between 18 and 65 years old who received the Ad26.COV2.S COVID-19 vaccine or a placebo. CDR3 amino acids: CASSRVQPTDTQYF. The CDR3 DNA reads as TGTGCCAGCAGTCGTGTACAGCCAACAGATACGCAGTATTTT.